The next 7 T cell receptor beta chains were all read from a single sample in a study of T cell responses to AZD1222 COVID-19 vaccine. TCRdb's copy holds only in-frame clones and misses some; the assay was immunoSEQ multiplex PCR. The sample has 140,000 to 150,000 clones; around 83% are singletons. Here the sequenced sample was peripheral blood, taken 28 days after the second AZD1222 dose. The receptors come from an adult who received the AZD1222 COVID-19 vaccine.

This clone was counted a single time. Other DNA sequences within the sample encode an identical CDR3. The genes are TRBV29-1 and TRBJ2-2; a possible D gene is TRBD1 (6 bases). Germline V lookup: CDR1 SQVTM, CDR2 ANQGSEA. V shed 3 bases and J shed 2 bases, with 13 bases lying between them. This CDR3 spans 15 amino acids. CDR3 protein: CSVEVAGVNTGELFF. CDR3 nucleotides: TGCAGCGTTGAGGTTGCAGGGGTTAACACCGGGGAGCTGTTTTTT.

V gene TRBV30 combines with J gene TRBJ1-3; unclear D gene. The V gene lost 2 bases and the J gene lost 0 bases, with 5 bases spanning the gap. Germline CDR1 reads GTSNPN; CDR2 reads SVGIG (reference sequence). The CDR3 runs 13 residues. The CDR3 here is CAWSTASGNTIYF. The CDR3 DNA reads as TGTGCCTGGAGTACGGCCTCTGGAAACACCATATATTTT.

V is TRBV2 and J is TRBJ2-7; D is possibly TRBD2 (6 bases). CDR3 length: 14 amino acids. Trimming took 2 bases from V and 1 from J, leaving 9 bases between them. Germline CDR1 is SNHLY and CDR2 is FYNNEI. This chain's CDR3 is CASSEMGLSYEQYF. Here the CDR3 DNA reads TGTGCCAGCAGTGAAATGGGACTGTCCTACGAGCAGTACTTC.

The chain combines TRBV29-1 with TRBJ2-1, with a weak D call TRBD1 (5 bases). The germline gives CDR1 SQVTM, CDR2 ANQGSEA. The CDR3 length is 10 residues. The V end lost 7 bases, the J end lost 9 bases, and 10 bases lay between the germline ends. CDR3 sequence (DNA): TGCAGCGCATTTCAGGGTGAGCAGTTCTTC. Translated: CSAFQGEQFF.

The CDR3: CASSYSPGQAGRNTDTQYF. DNA of the CDR3: TGTGCCAGCAGTTACTCCCCGGGGCAGGCCGGGAGGAACACAGATACGCAGTATTTT. The chain recombines TRBV6-2 or TRBV6-3 with TRBJ2-3; TRBD2 aligns across 7 bases. Germline-derived CDR1 and CDR2 are MNHEY and SVGEGT. V was pared by 0 bases and J by 2 bases, with 14 bases of the junction left unmatched. The CDR3 runs to 19 residues.

The chain couples TRBV6-5 to TRBJ2-7; 10 bases align to TRBD1. The CDR3 is made up of 15 amino acids. The V gene end was trimmed by 5 bases and the J gene end by 2 bases; junction bases not matched to a gene: 6. Germline CDR1 is MNHEY and CDR2 is SVGAGI. CDR3 protein: CASSRAGQGAYEQYF. In nucleotides, the CDR3 is TGTGCCAGCAGTCGCGCCGGACAGGGGGCCTACGAGCAGTACTTC.

The chain links TRBV2 to TRBJ2-2; 8 nucleotides line up with TRBD1. The CDR3 is 16 amino acids. The junction had 10 bases not matched to a gene; V was cut back by 6 bases and J by 4 bases. From germline, CDR1 is SNHLY and CDR2 FYNNEI. CDR3 region: CASRPDRGRFTGELFF. CDR3 DNA sequence: TGTGCCAGCAGGCCAGACAGGGGACGGTTCACCGGGGAGCTGTTTTTT.